One T cell receptor (beta chain) is described in this entry. Its specific antigen is unknown. Per-nucleotide qualities are absent, and no much larger clonotype sits a single base away. The data are from a study of cytomegalovirus exposure and HLA in healthy donors (dated by TCRdb to the late 2010s). For the study in its entirety: An earlier analysis of several hundred of the donors reported approximately 300 Gb of sequence data and 117 million unique TCR beta sequences obtained from about 179 million T cells. An early release that covered about 600 HLA-typed donors contained about 300 gigabases of sequencing data and some 87 million unique TCR sequences. Of the roughly 400 genotyped donors, roughly 80% were placed in the genetic ancestry cluster associated with self-reported Caucasian donors. The study was designed to test whether signatures of past pathogen exposure could be identified by cataloging public T cell receptors. The study profiled the T cell repertoires of 500 to 800 subjects by immunosequencing and related them to cytomegalovirus serostatus. Besides the first cohort of around 700 subjects, a separate validation cohort made up of about 120 different subjects was used. High-throughput TCR immunosequencing, statistical association of individual TCRs with disease status, and machine learning were combined to predict cytomegalovirus infection status. A later analysis re-analyzed previously published TCR beta repertoires from approximately 670 donors and added high-resolution HLA genotyping to study TCR occurrence patterns. Rather than drawing on any new phenotypic data, the later analysis identified candidate immune exposures from TCR beta sequences and the way those sequences occurred across donors. An earlier analysis of several hundred of the donors applied high-throughput TCR beta sequencing to assess whether each TCR beta V gene segment acted as functional or pseudogenic. Donor age, sex, ethnicity and CMV serostatus were compiled alongside the repertoire data. In a later genetic analysis, genome-wide SNP genotypes for about three fifths of the roughly 670 donors were used, and that subset was treated as a discovery cohort. Every discovery cohort repertoire had been produced on one sequencing platform. Class I and class II HLA loci were covered by the typing at four-digit resolution. Typing coverage differed by locus: A, B, C, DRB1 and DQB1 were typed in roughly 620-630 donors, DQA1 in about 510, DPA1 in some 600, and DPB1 in 400 to 480. Roughly five DR-DQ haplotypes were handled as single units for association and clustering because linkage in the cohort was strong. On average, 235,054 unique TCR beta nucleotide sequences were sequenced per donor among 398 genotyped donors of the cohort, with roughly 19% of those sequences being non-productive. What the research found in general, with its limitations: The classifier was reported to diagnose cytomegalovirus status with high specificity and sensitivity in both the original cohort and the validation cohort. A later analysis found that most CMV-associated TCR beta chains appeared HLA-restricted, with HLA associations seemingly driven largely by CMV exposure. A further reported finding was that TCR beta sequences accurately predicted the HLA-A and HLA-B alleles for most subjects in the first cohort. Broadly in line with IMGT annotations, most TCR beta V segments showed up in productive rearrangements about 90% or about 30% of the time in an earlier analysis of 450 to 600 of the donors. Most TCR sequences were seen in very few donors, while some public TCRs were found in many individuals. Only TCR beta chains were sequenced in this cohort, and the absence of alpha or paired-chain data limited detectable features. A later genetic analysis reported fewer N-insertions in productive TCRs among donors in an Asian-associated ancestry cluster than the roughly 700-donor mean. A group of highly shared sequence variants was considered likely to be a technical artifact of the sequencing pipeline. Because some donors lacked HLA typing at each locus, the association tests relied only on the typed subset. Immune exposure information for the cohort was limited to CMV serostatus. The presence/absence analyses assumed that sequencing depth was roughly uniform across donors, and that assumption may not be true. In a later genetic analysis, a missense DCLRE1C variant was associated with V-gene and J-gene trimming of TCR beta chains, and the association was replicated in an independent cohort. According to the authors, the approach could potentially be generalized to other disease states and immunological phenotypes. A few of the identified cytomegalovirus-associated TCR beta chains were confirmed in vitro to be specific for cytomegalovirus antigens. According to a later analysis, TCR association rates differed among HLA loci, with DRB1 alleles showing the most associated TCRs and HLA-C alleles showing the fewest. Assigning TCR associations to individual alleles was difficult when HLA alleles, especially DR and DQ, strongly co-occurred. Specific HLA alleles were associated with 18,000 or so TCR beta sequences at a false discovery rate of 0.05 in a later analysis. The earlier analysis of some 540 of the donors excluded 15 to 20 rarely observed V segments, including chromosome 9 orphons, because counts were too low. Correlated functional status among segregating V segments might reflect linkage disequilibrium, but an unknown experimental factor could not be ruled out. A later analysis found that HLA-associated TCR beta chains were more clonally expanded and had lower generation probabilities than equally common non-associated chains. The study listed 164 TCR beta chains as associated with cytomegalovirus. In a later analysis, several top co-occurrence clusters were reported to appear linked to parvovirus B19, influenza, CMV and Epstein-Barr virus. Some IMGT-functional V segments, including TRBV6-2 and TRBV6-3, could not be told apart with the 87-base-pair reads, so those segments were excluded.

In total, roughly 710 healthy bone marrow donors made up the cohort. All cohort members were sampled while nominally healthy, although unrecorded immune exposures were likely present. The donor was CMV seropositive and was included in the group of 290 or so seropositive cohort members. Every donor gave a peripheral blood sample, and the peripheral blood mononuclear cells from that sample were used for TCR beta sequencing. The Qiagen DNeasy Blood Extraction Kit was used to extract genomic DNA from the blood cell samples. Library preparation was by the immunoSEQ multiplex PCR assay. A mixture of 60 forward primers for TCR Vbeta segments and 13 reverse primers for TCR Jbeta segments was used in the multiplex PCR. Amplification of the CDR3 region of rearranged TCR beta genes was performed with a multiplex PCR assay on genomic DNA. The Illumina HiSeq System was used to sequence the amplified TCR beta libraries as 87-base-pair reads. The study's own analysis went as follows. A later analysis counted approximately 74 million unique TCR beta chains across the 550 to 700 repertoires, and around 9.9 million of these chains were shared by at least two donors. A nearest-neighbor algorithm error-corrected the raw reads and collapsed the reads into unique sequences, merging closely related sequences to remove PCR and sequencing errors. To assign V, D and J gene segments, CDR3 sequences were aligned to IMGT reference sequences. For a sequence to be retained, a match of at least six nucleotides was required to both a V gene segment and a J gene segment. A rearrangement was called productive if the CDR3 had no stop codons and remained in frame with V and J, and every other rearrangement was called non-productive. CDR3 was defined according to IMGT convention as the region running from the second conserved V-encoded cysteine to the conserved J-encoded phenylalanine. The earlier analysis of some 540 of the donors excluded any sequence lacking an unambiguous match to a single V gene segment. An earlier analysis of fewer than 750 of the donors classified V segments as functional when productive rearrangements were above 56.7% and as segregating when the standard deviation between donors was above 5%. A statistical classification framework was developed to diagnose cytomegalovirus status using the catalog of TCR beta chain sequences. V and J gene assignment, in a later analysis, came from comparing TCR nucleotide sequences with IMGT/GENE-DB human TR gene sequences. In a later analysis, CDR3 sequences and most-parsimonious VDJ recombination scenarios were assigned using the TCRdist pipeline. A later analysis defined each TCR beta chain by its CDR3 amino acid sequence plus V-gene family, and excluded reads lacking a unique V-gene family. A later analysis removed several hundred highly shared, low-generation-probability nucleotide sequences to deal with suspected cross-contamination and a sequencing artifact. In a later analysis, a clonal expansion index for each public chain was calculated from normalized within-repertoire ranks of inferred template counts. A later analysis computed generation probabilities with a VDJ recombination model fitted to out-of-frame rearrangements, and checked the results against IGoR. In a later analysis, TCR-TCR, TCR-HLA and TCR-CMV co-occurrence was scored with hypergeometric tests, and a repertoire-size bias correction was applied to TCR pairs. To estimate false discovery rates, a later analysis permuted the HLA or CMV assignments 20 times. In a later analysis, co-occurring TCRs were grouped with DBSCAN, and TCRdist sequence similarity was added when clustering was performed within HLA-allele-positive subsets. Co-occurrence clustering excluded repertoires with fewer than 30,000 or more than 120,000 public chains, plus five with anomalous nucleotide sharing. TCRdb took this table from immuneACCESS and kept in-frame rearrangements with V and J called. Such tables lack part of the clones; where checked against another copy, unresolved V genes explain under half of the gap, and the rest is unexplained. From that table come the V and J calls and clone size; the DNA was used to work out D and trimming. For this sample the table gives 120,000 or so clones, of which around 75% were detected only once. The ten largest clones take up 9% to 9.5% of the sample.

Counted from cysteine to phenylalanine, this CDR3 has 13 amino acids. The sequence is cut down to CDR3 DNA, 39 bases in frame from base 1. CDR1 MNHEY and CDR2 SVGAGI are derived from the germline V gene. V was cut back by 6 bases and J by 1 base, leaving a gap of 9 bases between them. The sample was PBMCs. The TCR comes from a woman between 45 and 60 years old in good health and CMV-seropositive. In this chain, TRBV6-5 is recombined with TRBJ1-2, with the identity of the D gene unclear. The DNA sequence is as follows: TGTGCCAGCAGGGCGGAGAATAACTATGGCTACACCTTC. Translated, it gives CASRAENNYGYTF.